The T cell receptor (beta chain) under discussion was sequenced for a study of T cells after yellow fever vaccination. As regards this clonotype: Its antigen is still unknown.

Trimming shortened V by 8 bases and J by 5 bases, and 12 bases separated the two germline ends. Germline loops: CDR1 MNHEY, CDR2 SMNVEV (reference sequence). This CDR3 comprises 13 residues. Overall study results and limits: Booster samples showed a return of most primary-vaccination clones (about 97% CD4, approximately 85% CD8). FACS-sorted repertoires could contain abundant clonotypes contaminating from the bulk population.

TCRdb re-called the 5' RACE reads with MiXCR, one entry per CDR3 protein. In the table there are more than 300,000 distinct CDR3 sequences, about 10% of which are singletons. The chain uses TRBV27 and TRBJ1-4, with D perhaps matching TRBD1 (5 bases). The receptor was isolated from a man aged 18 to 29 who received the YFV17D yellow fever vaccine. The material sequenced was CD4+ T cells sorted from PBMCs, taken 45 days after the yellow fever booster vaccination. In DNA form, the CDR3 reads TGTGCCAGCTGGGACTCACGGAATGAAAAACTGTTTTTT. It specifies CASWDSRNEKLFF. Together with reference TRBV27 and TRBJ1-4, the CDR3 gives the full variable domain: EAQVTQNPRYLITVTGKKLTVTCSQNMNHEYMSWYRQDPGLGLRQIYYSMNVEVTDKGDVPEGYKVSRKEKRNFPLILESPSPNQTSLYFCASWDSRNEKLFFGSGTQLSVL.